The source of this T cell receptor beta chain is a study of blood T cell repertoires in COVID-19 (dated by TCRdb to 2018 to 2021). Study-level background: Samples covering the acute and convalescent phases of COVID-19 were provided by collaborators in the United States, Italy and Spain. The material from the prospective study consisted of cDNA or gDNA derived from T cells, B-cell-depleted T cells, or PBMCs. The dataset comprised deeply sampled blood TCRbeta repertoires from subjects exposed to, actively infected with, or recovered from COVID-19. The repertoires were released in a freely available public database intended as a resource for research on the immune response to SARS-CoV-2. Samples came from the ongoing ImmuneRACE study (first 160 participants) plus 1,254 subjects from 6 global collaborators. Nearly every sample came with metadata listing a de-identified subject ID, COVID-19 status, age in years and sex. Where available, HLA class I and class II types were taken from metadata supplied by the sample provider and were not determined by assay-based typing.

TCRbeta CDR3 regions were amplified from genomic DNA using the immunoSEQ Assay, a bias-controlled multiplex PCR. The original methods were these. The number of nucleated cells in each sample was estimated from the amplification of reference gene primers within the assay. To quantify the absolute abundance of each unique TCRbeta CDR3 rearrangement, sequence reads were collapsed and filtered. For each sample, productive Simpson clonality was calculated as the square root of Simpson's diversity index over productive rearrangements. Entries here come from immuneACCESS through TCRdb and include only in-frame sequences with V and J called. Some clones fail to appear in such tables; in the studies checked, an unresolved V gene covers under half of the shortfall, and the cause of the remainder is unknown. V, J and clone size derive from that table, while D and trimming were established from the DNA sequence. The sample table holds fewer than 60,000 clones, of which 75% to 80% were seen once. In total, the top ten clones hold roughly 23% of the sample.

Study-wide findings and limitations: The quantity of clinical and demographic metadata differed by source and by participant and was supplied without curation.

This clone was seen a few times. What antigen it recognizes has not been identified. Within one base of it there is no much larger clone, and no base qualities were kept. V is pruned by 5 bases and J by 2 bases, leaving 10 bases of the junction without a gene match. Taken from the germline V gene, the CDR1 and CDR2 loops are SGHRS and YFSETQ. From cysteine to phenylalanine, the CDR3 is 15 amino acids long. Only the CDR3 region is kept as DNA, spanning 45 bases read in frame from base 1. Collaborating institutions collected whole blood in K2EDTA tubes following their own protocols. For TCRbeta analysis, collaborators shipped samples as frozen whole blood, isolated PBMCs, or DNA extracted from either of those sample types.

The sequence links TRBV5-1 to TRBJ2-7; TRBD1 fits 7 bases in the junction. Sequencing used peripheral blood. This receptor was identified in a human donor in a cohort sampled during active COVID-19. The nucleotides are TGCGCCAGCAGTTCAGGGACAGCCAATCCCTACGAGCAGTACTTC. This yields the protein CASSSGTANPYEQYF.